Ten or more counts support the clone carrying this T cell receptor (beta chain). Its target is unknown. Donors each provided about 10 milliliters of peripheral blood. CDR1 and CDR2 from the germline V gene are ENHRY and SYGVKD. The CDR3 has 14 residues. J gave up 1 base and V 10 bases, and 8 bases lay outside the gene matches. This entry belongs to a study of blood T cells in healthy people across ages. The authors ran a second PCR of 7 to 11 cycles using a sample-barcoded 5' primer and a J-beta primer mix. TCRdb independently ran MiXCR on the 5' RACE reads; one entry per CDR3 protein. The sample gives around 850,000 distinct CDR3 sequences, around 34% of which show up once; 10% to 15% is in the top ten. Points from the study as a whole: Percentage of naive T cells showed a strong correlation with TCR beta diversity.

Sequencing was carried out using blood. This chain uses TRBV10-3 with TRBJ2-7; 9 bases are shared with TRBD1. The source of this sequence is a man in his late teens or twenties in good health. CDR3 in DNA: TGTGCCAGCCGAACAGGGGGCCAGTCCTACGAGCAGTACTTC. The encoded protein is CASRTGGQSYEQYF.